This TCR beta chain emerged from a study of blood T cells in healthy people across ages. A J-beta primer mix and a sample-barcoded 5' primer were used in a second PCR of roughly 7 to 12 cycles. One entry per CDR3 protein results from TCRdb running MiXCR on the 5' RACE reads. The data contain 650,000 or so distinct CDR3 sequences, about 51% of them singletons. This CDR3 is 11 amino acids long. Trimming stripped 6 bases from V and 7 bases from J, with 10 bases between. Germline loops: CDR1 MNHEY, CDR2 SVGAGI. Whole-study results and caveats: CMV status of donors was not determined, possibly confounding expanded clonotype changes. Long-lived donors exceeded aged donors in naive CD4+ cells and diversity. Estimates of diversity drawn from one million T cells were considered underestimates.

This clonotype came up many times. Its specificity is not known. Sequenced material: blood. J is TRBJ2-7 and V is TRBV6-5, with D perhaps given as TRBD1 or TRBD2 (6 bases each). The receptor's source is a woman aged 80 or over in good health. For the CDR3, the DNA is TGTGCCAGCAGCGGGGGCTATGAGCAGTACTTC. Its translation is CASSGGYEQYF.